This T cell receptor beta chain was captured by sequencing in a study of T cell responses to AZD1222 COVID-19 vaccine. Germline CDR1 and CDR2: KGHSH and LQKENI. V lost 4 bases to trimming and J lost 1 base, with 13 bases between them. The CDR3 has 15 residues. TCRdb keeps only in-frame clones here, not all; method: immunoSEQ multiplex PCR. The table records over 130,000 clones, roughly 93% of them present only once. The sequenced sample was peripheral blood, obtained 28 days after the second AZD1222 dose. This chain uses TRBV18 with TRBJ2-5, with D possibly TRBD2 on 8 matching bases. This TCR was recovered from an adult who received the AZD1222 COVID-19 vaccine. The CDR3 here is CASSRQGLGQETQYF. CDR3 coding DNA: TGTGCCAGCTCACGACAGGGACTAGGCCAAGAGACCCAGTACTTC.